A selection of T cell receptor beta chains follows, all from one sample in a study of T cell clonotyping in hematopoietic cell transplantation. This table comes from immunoSEQ multiplex PCR, and its TCRdb copy is limited to in-frame clones, with some not included. This table has roughly 49,000 clones, around 86% appearing once. Sample: peripheral blood mononuclear cells, taken before stem cell transplant. The receptor source for this set is a man in his 60s with biphenotypic leukemia. Some clones in this sample may be carry-over from other donors' samples. Each CDR3 is given with its conserved first and last residue. Each record gives: J gene, D gene, V gene, clone size, CDR3 DNA, CDR3 protein. D genes are given only for firm matches. Size values are once, few and many counts, or a class for expanded clones, and some rows have none.

>TRBJ2-2|-|TRBV11-2|few
TGTGCCAGCAGCTTAGATCAGTATCGCACCGGGGAGCTGTTTTTT
CASSLDQYRTGELFF
>TRBJ2-1|-|TRBV11-2|-
TGTGCCAGCAGCTCATCAGTGGACATTTCCTACAATGAGCAGTTCTTC
CASSSSVDISYNEQFF
>TRBJ2-7|-|TRBV19|-
TGTGCCAGTAGTGTCGGGACCGCCACGATCTACGAGCAGTACTTC
CASSVGTATIYEQYF
>TRBJ2-2|-|TRBV5-1|-
TGCGCCAGCAGCTTGGCCGGGAGCAACACCGGGGAGCTGTTTTTT
CASSLAGSNTGELFF
>TRBJ1-4|TRBD1|TRBV5-1|few
TGCGCCAGCAGACCGGGACAGGGGGAAGAAAGTGAAAAACTGTTTTTT
CASRPGQGEESEKLFF
>TRBJ2-5|-|TRBV5-6|-
TGTGCCAGCAGCGTACCAGGAGTTGGGGAGACCCAGTACTTC
CASSVPGVGETQYF
>TRBJ2-7|-|TRBV28|-
TGTGCCAGCAGTTTAGGGCCCGGACTGGGCGCTAGCTCCTACGAGCAGTACTTC
CASSLGPGLGASSYEQYF
>TRBJ1-1|-|TRBV11-2|once
TGTGCCAGCAGCGTCGTCCGGGCGGGCACTGAAGCTTTCTTT
CASSVVRAGTEAFF
>TRBJ1-4|-|TRBV4-3|-
TGCGCCAGCAGCAACGGCGAAAAACTGTTTTTT
CASSNGEKLFF
>TRBJ2-4|-|TRBV5-1|-
TGCGCCAGCAGCGATTTCGGGAACATTCAGTACTTC
CASSDFGNIQYF
>TRBJ1-5|TRBD1|TRBV7-9|-
TGTGCCAGCAGCTTAGGTACGGACAGGGGTCAGCCCCAGCATTTT
CASSLGTDRGQPQHF
>TRBJ2-7|-|TRBV2|-
TGTGCCAGCAGAAATATAGTTAGCGAGCAGTACTTC
CASRNIVSEQYF
>TRBJ1-5|-|TRBV30|-
TGTGCCTGGACAGGGAAGAGAAGCAATCAGCCCCAGCATTTT
CAWTGKRSNQPQHF
>TRBJ1-2|-|TRBV28|once
TGTGCCAGCAGCCCTGGCGGGACCGAGTTGAACTATGGCTACACCTTC
CASSPGGTELNYGYTF
>TRBJ1-1|-|TRBV30|-
TGTGCCTGGAGTATACCCCGACCTAGTGGGACTGAAGCTTTCTTT
CAWSIPRPSGTEAFF
>TRBJ2-3|-|TRBV7-2|-
TGTGCCAGCAGCCCCGGACTAAACACAGATACGCAGTATTTT
CASSPGLNTDTQYF
>TRBJ2-3|TRBD2|TRBV29-1|-
TGCAGCGGCGGGAGCGCAGATACGCAGTATTTT
CSGGSADTQYF
>TRBJ2-1|TRBD2|TRBV10-3|-
TGTGCCATCAGACCCCAGGGACTAGCGGGAGGGGAGCAGTTCTTC
CAIRPQGLAGGEQFF
>TRBJ2-7|-|TRBV4-1|-
TGCGCCAGCAGCCAAGGACGAGCTTCCTACGAGCAGTACTTC
CASSQGRASYEQYF
>TRBJ1-5|-|TRBV6-1|-
TGTGCCAGCAGTGGGGGAGGTCATCAGCCCCAGCATTTT
CASSGGGHQPQHF
>TRBJ1-1|TRBD1|TRBV28|-
TGTGCCAGCAGTCTGAGGGACAGAGGCGCGGACACTGAAGCTTTCTTT
CASSLRDRGADTEAFF
>TRBJ1-5|TRBD1|TRBV18|once
TGTGCCAGCTCACCGAGGGGACAGGGGGTGAGGCAGCCCCAGCATTTT
CASSPRGQGVRQPQHF
>TRBJ1-5|-|TRBV7-8|large
TGTGCCAGCAGCTTAGGAACAGGAGAAAATCAGCCCCAGCATTTT
CASSLGTGENQPQHF
>TRBJ2-3|-|TRBV30|-
TGTGCCTGGAGCGGGGCTCTACTTACAGGGTTTACGCAGTATTTT
CAWSGALLTGFTQYF
>TRBJ2-1|-|TRBV7-6|-
TGTGCCAGCAGCTTAGCTGGCGGACACTCCTACAATGAGCAGTTCTTC
CASSLAGGHSYNEQFF
>TRBJ2-3|-|TRBV11-2|-
TGTGCCAGCAGCTTAGGGTCCTCTAGCACAGATACGCAGTATTTT
CASSLGSSSTDTQYF
>TRBJ1-1|TRBD1|TRBV9|-
TGTGCCAGCAGCGAGACCGGGACAGACCTCACTGAAGCTTTCTTT
CASSETGTDLTEAFF
>TRBJ1-2|-|TRBV28|-
TGTGCCAGCAGTTTCCAGGGGAGTGAAGGCTACACCTTC
CASSFQGSEGYTF
>TRBJ1-2|-|TRBV14|-
TGTGCCAGCAGCCAATGGGGGGGGCGCTATGGCTACACCTTC
CASSQWGGRYGYTF
>TRBJ2-1|TRBD2|TRBV4-1|-
TGCGCCAGCAGCCAAGAACCGTCAATAGCGGGGGGTGCTGAGCAGTTCTTC
CASSQEPSIAGGAEQFF
>TRBJ1-5|-|TRBV19|-
TGTGCCAGTAGTATAGAGAGGACAATTTATAGCAATCAGCCCCAGCATTTT
CASSIERTIYSNQPQHF
>TRBJ1-2|TRBD1|TRBV2|-
TGTGCCAGCAGTCCCGGGACAGCGCTCAACTATGGCTACACCTTC
CASSPGTALNYGYTF
>TRBJ1-2|TRBD1|TRBV19|-
TGTGCCAGTAGTATCTGGGGACAGTATGGCTACACCTTC
CASSIWGQYGYTF
>TRBJ2-5|-|TRBV2|-
TGTGCCAGCAGTGAAGAGACCCAGTACTTC
CASSEETQYF
>TRBJ1-2|-|TRBV4-2|few
TGTGCCAGCAGCCAAGCACCCCCCTATGGCTACACCTTC
CASSQAPPYGYTF
>TRBJ2-2|TRBD2|TRBV2|-
TGTGCCAGCAGGGCACTAGCGGAGGCGAACACCGGGGAGCTGTTTTTT
CASRALAEANTGELFF
>TRBJ2-1|TRBD2|TRBV6-5|few
TGTGCCAGAGATCCGGGACTAGCGATTTATGAGCAGTTCTTC
CARDPGLAIYEQFF
>TRBJ1-1|-|TRBV4-3|-
TGCGCCAGCAGCCAGGCTCAGGGGACTACTGAAGCTTTCTTT
CASSQAQGTTEAFF
>TRBJ2-5|-|TRBV28|once
TGTGCCAGCAGGGGGATGAACGGACAAGAGACCCAGTACTTC
CASRGMNGQETQYF
>TRBJ2-7|-|TRBV29-1|-
TGCAGCGTCCTTTCCGGGACCTACGAGCAGTACTTC
CSVLSGTYEQYF
>TRBJ2-3|-|TRBV6-1|-
TGTGCCAGCAGCCTGGACGGGGCCGTGGATACGCAGTATTTT
CASSLDGAVDTQYF
>TRBJ1-4|-|TRBV6-5|-
TGTGCCAGCAGTTTAGGGGAGCCAAATGAAAAACTGTTTTTT
CASSLGEPNEKLFF
>TRBJ2-1|TRBD2|TRBV9|-
TGTGCCAGCAGCACTAGCGGGAGGGACAATGAGCAGTTCTTC
CASSTSGRDNEQFF
>TRBJ2-7|-|TRBV4-1|-
TGCGCCAGCAGCCAAGATAGGGCAGGGGACTGGGAGCAGTACTTC
CASSQDRAGDWEQYF
>TRBJ1-5|-|TRBV19|-
TGTGCCAGTAGTATCGTGTGGCTGGATAGCAATCAGCCCCAGCATTTT
CASSIVWLDSNQPQHF
>TRBJ2-3|TRBD2|TRBV28|-
TGTGCCAGCAGTGAGACTAGCGGAGTAGTCCCAGATACGCAGTATTTT
CASSETSGVVPDTQYF
>TRBJ2-3|-|TRBV19|-
TGTGCCAGTAGTTCGCGGACGGCCATCGCCACAGATACGCAGTATTTT
CASSSRTAIATDTQYF
>TRBJ2-2|-|TRBV7-8|-
TGTGCCAGCAGCAAGCGCGGGACCTTCACCGGGGAGCTGTTTTTT
CASSKRGTFTGELFF
>TRBJ2-5|TRBD2|TRBV7-2|-
TGTGCCAGCAGCCTGCGGGAGGGGAGGACCCAGTACTTC
CASSLREGRTQYF
>TRBJ1-4|-|TRBV5-1|-
TGCGCCAGCAGCCTTCTATCAGGACATGAAAAACTGTTTTTT
CASSLLSGHEKLFF
>TRBJ1-2|-|TRBV28|-
TGTGCCAGCAGTTTTTTTATCGGGTCCGGCTACACCTTC
CASSFFIGSGYTF
>TRBJ2-1|TRBD1|TRBV4-2|-
TGTGCCAGCAGCCAAGGGGACAGGGACTACAATGAGCAGTTCTTC
CASSQGDRDYNEQFF
>TRBJ1-5|-|TRBV11-3|few
TGTGCCAGCAGCTTTGGACCAGACTATCAGCCCCAGCATTTT
CASSFGPDYQPQHF
>TRBJ1-5|-|TRBV28|once
TGTGCCAGCACCAATCAGCCCCAGCATTTT
CASTNQPQHF